Sequencing of this T cell receptor beta chain was carried out in a study of blood T cells in healthy people across ages. Study-wide results and caveats: PBMCs went unsorted, and a conclusive naive versus antigen-experienced comparison was therefore prevented.

The CDR3 is made up of 13 amino acids. Trimming removed 8 bases at V and 0 bases at J, with 5 bases between. CDR1 and CDR2 from the germline V gene are MDHEN and SYDVKM. A sample-barcoded 5' primer and a J-beta primer mix were used in a second PCR of roughly 7 to 11 cycles. Each cDNA molecule was tagged by a template-switch adaptor with 12 random nucleotides. Researchers report that each sample yielded at least 3 million CDR3-containing paired-end reads. One entry per CDR3 protein, called by TCRdb with MiXCR from the 5' RACE reads. The sample yields 1,500,000 or so distinct CDR3 sequences, 59% seen once. Concerning this clonotype itself: What it binds is not known.

This chain connects TRBV28 to TRBJ2-6; D remains ambiguous. The specimen was blood. The receptor was derived from a man aged 18 to 30 in good health. This CDR3 reads CASVVSGANVLTF. The CDR3 nucleotides are TGTGCCAGCGTAGTCTCTGGGGCCAACGTCCTGACTTTC.